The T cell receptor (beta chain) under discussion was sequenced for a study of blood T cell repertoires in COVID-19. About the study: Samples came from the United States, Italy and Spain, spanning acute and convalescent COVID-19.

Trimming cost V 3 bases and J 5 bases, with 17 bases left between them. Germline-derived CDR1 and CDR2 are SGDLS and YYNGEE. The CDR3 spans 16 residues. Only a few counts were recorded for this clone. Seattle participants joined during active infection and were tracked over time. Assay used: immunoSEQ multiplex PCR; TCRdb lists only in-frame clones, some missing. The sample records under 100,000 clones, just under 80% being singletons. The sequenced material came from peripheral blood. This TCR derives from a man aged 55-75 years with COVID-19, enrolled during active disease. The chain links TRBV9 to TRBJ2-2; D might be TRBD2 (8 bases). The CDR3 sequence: CASSAPGRGQTGELFF. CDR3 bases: TGTGCCAGCAGCGCCCCCGGGAGGGGGCAAACCGGGGAGCTGTTTTTT. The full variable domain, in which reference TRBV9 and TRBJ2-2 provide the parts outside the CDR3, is DSGVTQTPKHLITATGQRVTLRCSPRSGDLSVYWYQQSLDQGLQFLIQYYNGEERAKGNILERFSAQQFPDLHSELNLSSLELGDSALYFCASSAPGRGQTGELFFGEGSRLTVL.